This T cell receptor (beta chain) appears in the sequencing data of a study of identical twins. Study conclusions and caveats: Out-of-frame alpha sequences common to twins exhibited a surplus of low generation probability. Within beta out-of-frame sequences, the excess sharing observed between twins was weaker.

TCRdb itself ran the 5' RACE reads through MiXCR, one entry per CDR3 protein. Here the sample spans 500,000 or so distinct CDR3 sequences, roughly an eighth being singletons. V lost 5 bases, J lost 2 bases, and 3 bases stayed unmatched. CDR1 and CDR2 (germline): SEHNR, FQNEAQ (reference sequence). This CDR3 is 13 amino acids long. A note on this clonotype: Its antigen is unknown.

The same specimen was also included in a second study, on yellow fever vaccine responses in identical twins.

The sequence derives from a woman between 18 and 29 years old in good health. The genes are TRBV7-9 and TRBJ2-7; TRBD1 agrees at 7 bases. The sequencing input was CD4+ T cells sorted from blood. CDR3 loop: CASSDGQAYEQYF. CDR3 sequence (DNA): TGTGCCAGCAGCGACGGACAGGCCTACGAGCAGTACTTC.